A single T cell receptor beta chain is shown here with its context. This sample was included in a study of blood T cell repertoires in COVID-19. Study details: There were acute and convalescent COVID-19 samples, and they came from the United States, Italy and Spain.

Study processing details: It was from reference gene primer amplification that nucleated cell counts were estimated. TCRdb's copy holds only in-frame clones and misses some; the assay was immunoSEQ multiplex PCR. The DNA gave D and trimming, while V, J and clone size come from that table. The sample yields about 26,000 clones, approximately 96% seen once. The V end was cut by 1 base, the J end by 1 base, with 9 bases between. Looked up from germline, CDR1 is SGHRS and CDR2 is YFSETQ. This CDR3 region has 15 residues. The specimen was peripheral blood. The chain carries TRBV5-1 and TRBJ1-3, with D possibly being TRBD1 (5 bases). This receptor was identified in a human donor with active COVID-19. The donor label of this sample is uncertain. The CDR3 sequence is CASSLSGTSGNTIYF. In DNA form, the CDR3 reads TGCGCCAGCAGCTTGTCAGGGACTTCTGGAAACACCATATATTTT.